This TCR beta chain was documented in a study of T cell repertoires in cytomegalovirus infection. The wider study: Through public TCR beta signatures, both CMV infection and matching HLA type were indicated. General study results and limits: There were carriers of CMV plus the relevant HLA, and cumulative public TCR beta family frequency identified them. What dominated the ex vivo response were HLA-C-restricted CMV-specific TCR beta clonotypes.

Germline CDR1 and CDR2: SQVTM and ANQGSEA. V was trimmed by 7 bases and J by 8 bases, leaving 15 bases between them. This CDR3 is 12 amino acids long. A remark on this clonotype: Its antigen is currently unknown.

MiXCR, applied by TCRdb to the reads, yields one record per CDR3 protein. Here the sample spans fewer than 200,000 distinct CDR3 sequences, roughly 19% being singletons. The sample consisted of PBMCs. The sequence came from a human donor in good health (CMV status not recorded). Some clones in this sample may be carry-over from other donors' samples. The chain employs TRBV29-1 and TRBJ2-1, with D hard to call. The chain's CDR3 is CSGNHPRDEQFF. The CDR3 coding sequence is TGCAGCGGTAATCATCCCCGTGATGAGCAGTTCTTC.